This section outlines one T cell receptor (beta chain) sequence together with its context. Assay: immunoSEQ multiplex PCR; the TCRdb copy retains only in-frame clones and omits some. The sample carries about 750,000 clones, about 92% recorded once. The sample originates from a study of shared clonotypes between healthy human individuals. The CDR3 length is 13 residues. The naive CD8 population came from CD45RO-negative cells selected for CCR7, without terminally differentiated effector memory CD45RA+ cells. The J gene is TRBJ1-3, the V gene TRBV21-1. TRBV21-1 is classified as a pseudogene. The source material was naive CD8+ T cells sorted from blood. This TCR came from a man aged 30 to 45 in good health. Here the CDR3 reads CASSGSSGNTIYF. In nucleotides, the CDR3 is TGTGCCAGTTCCGGTAGTTCTGGAAACACCATATATTTT.